This T cell receptor beta chain originates from a study of blood T cell repertoires in COVID-19. In the study overall: The cDNA or gDNA used as material had been derived from T cells, B-cell-depleted T cells, or PBMCs.

The CDR3 consists of 17 residues. V shed 0 bases and J shed 0 bases, with 13 bases lying between them. The germline gives CDR1 SGHKS, CDR2 YYEKEE (reference sequence). The table came from immunoSEQ multiplex PCR; TCRdb's copy has only in-frame clones and leaves some out. The repertoire holds 40,000 or so clones, with roughly nine tenths as singletons. Sequencing input: peripheral blood. The chain couples TRBV5-5 to TRBJ1-3; D may be TRBD1 (5 bases). The receptor's source is a man aged 50-59 years with active COVID-19. This chain's CDR3 is CASSLGQRQDSGNTIYF. CDR3 in DNA: TGTGCCAGCAGCTTGGGACAGCGACAAGACTCTGGAAACACCATATATTTT.